The T cell receptor beta chain under discussion was sequenced for a study of blood T cell repertoires in COVID-19. About the study: The United States, Italy and Spain provided the acute and convalescent COVID-19 samples. PBMCs, B-cell-depleted T cells, or T cells provided the cDNA or gDNA that made up the material.

The CDR3 covers 14 residues. Germline V gene sequence: CDR1 SGHRS, CDR2 YFSETQ. Trimming shortened V by 0 bases and J by 2 bases, and 8 bases separated the two germline ends. Original handling: Researchers report that nucleated cell counts were estimated from reference gene primer amplification. Measured with immunoSEQ multiplex PCR; TCRdb has only the in-frame clones, and not every one. V and J calls and clone size are those listed in that table; D and trimming were worked out from the DNA. Found here are under 250,000 clones, roughly 84% of them singletons; the top ten hold 1.5% to 1.7%. The TCR originated in a middle-aged woman who had recovered from COVID-19. Source material: peripheral blood. This chain links TRBV5-1 with TRBJ1-2; D is perhaps TRBD1 (5 bases). This CDR3 reads CASSLVTANYGYTF. The CDR3 DNA reads as TGCGCCAGCAGCTTGGTGACAGCAAACTATGGCTACACCTTC.